This TCR beta chain was profiled in a study of blood T cell repertoires in COVID-19. As for the study in general: Nucleic acid was either cDNA or gDNA, and it came from T cells, B-cell-depleted T cells, or PBMCs.

As originally analysed: The authors estimated nucleated cell counts from reference gene primer amplification. Profiled with immunoSEQ multiplex PCR; TCRdb holds only in-frame clones, not every one. The V and J calls and the clone size are those of that table, but D and trimming were determined from the DNA. The data show over 450,000 clones, with 75% to 90% seen just once and roughly 0.84% held by the top ten. Per germline, CDR1 KGHSH and CDR2 LQKENI. This CDR3 is 14 amino acids long. Trimming removed 6 bases at V and 3 bases at J, with 11 bases between. What was sequenced was peripheral blood. The sequence came from a man between 18 and 29 years old with COVID-19, enrolled during active disease. This chain uses TRBV18 with TRBJ2-2; TRBD1 might be the D (5 bases). Written as DNA, the CDR3 is TGTGCCAGCTCTCCCGACAGTTACACCGGGGAGCTGTTTTTT. Protein: CASSPDSYTGELFF.